This T cell receptor (beta chain) was identified during a study of control samples from healthy donors and cancer patients. Profiling relied on immunoSEQ multiplex PCR, and the TCRdb table lists in-frame clones only, not all of them. Of 82,000 or so clones detected, 94% appear once; the ten largest clones hold approximately 4.8%. The CDR3 length is 15 residues. V dropped 0 bases and J dropped 3 bases, with 9 bases sitting between them. Germline assignment: CDR1 SGHRS and CDR2 YFSETQ. This chain joins TRBV5-1 and TRBJ2-2, with D possibly being TRBD1 (5 bases). This sequence was found in a woman aged 18-29 years in good health. Sample: blood. The CDR3 loop reads CASSLARDHTGELFF. The CDR3 DNA reads as TGCGCCAGCAGCTTGGCCAGGGATCACACCGGGGAGCTGTTTTTT.